The 17 T cell receptor beta chains below all came from one sample that was sequenced in a study of T cells expressing NK-cell markers. One entry per CDR3 protein, without DNA, is what TCRdb gives after re-calling the 5' RACE reads. The sample table sets out 300,000 to 500,000 distinct CDR3 sequences. Sequenced sample: blood T cells: a sorted CD56 or NKG2C T cell subset, CD4+ or CD8+ T cells, or bulk PBMC T cells (not recorded which). The receptors derive from a woman in her fifties or sixties in good health.

The chain joins TRBV5-1 to TRBJ2-3; the D call from TCRdb, TRBD1, cannot be confirmed without DNA. The CDR3 sequence is 16 residues long. In germline, CDR1 is SGHRS, CDR2 YFSETQ. This chain's CDR3 is CASSLRGTGGTDTQYF.

The chain is built from TRBV5-5 and TRBJ2-4. The germline V gene has CDR1 SGHKS and CDR2 YYEKEE (reference sequence). CDR3 length: 13 amino acids. The chain's CDR3 is CASSPEAKNIQYF.

The chain joins TRBV29-1 to TRBJ2-1. The CDR3 has 13 amino acids. Germline CDR1 and CDR2: SQVTM and ANQGSEA. This CDR3 is CSVEDPVWNEQFF.

The J gene is TRBJ1-4, the V gene TRBV5-6; TCRdb picks TRBD1, but there is no DNA to check that call. CDR1 is SGHDT, CDR2 YYEEEE, per germline. This CDR3 is 12 amino acids long. This CDR3 is CASSRTGKTLFF.

This sequence joins TRBV12-3 or TRBV12-4 and TRBJ1-2. The CDR3 is 13 amino acids. The CDR3 is CASAWTADYGYTF.

The CDR3 region is CSAREHGTLLGNEQFF. The V and J genes are TRBV20-1 and TRBJ2-1; TCRdb indicates TRBD2, and absent DNA this call remains unverified. The CDR3 sequence is 16 residues long. Germline-derived CDR1 and CDR2 are DFQATT and SNEGSKA (reference sequence).

J is TRBJ2-1 and V is TRBV20-1; TCRdb calls TRBD2, which cannot be checked without DNA. CDR3 length: 13 amino acids. From germline, CDR1 is DFQATT and CDR2 SNEGSKA (reference sequence). The CDR3 reads CSASNLAFGEQFF.

The chain uses TRBV4-2 and TRBJ2-5. Germline lookup yields CDR1 LGHNA and CDR2 YNFKEQ. The CDR3 is made up of 17 amino acids. The CDR3 sequence: CASSQEQRGILRVTQYF.

The chain is built from TRBV6-4 and TRBJ2-3; TCRdb calls TRBD2, which cannot be checked without DNA. Germline CDR1 and CDR2: MRHNA and SNTAGT. This CDR3 comprises 14 residues. The CDR3: CASSAGEWTDTQYF.

The genes are TRBV7-2 and TRBJ2-2. The CDR3 is 15 amino acids. The germline CDR1 and CDR2 sequences are SGHTA and FQGNSA. The CDR3 spells CASSFHLRNTGELFF. The full variable domain, in which reference TRBV7-2 and TRBJ2-2 provide the parts outside the CDR3, is GAGVSQSPSNKVTEKGKDVELRCDPISGHTALYWYRQSLGQGLEFLIYFQGNSAPDKSGLPSDRFSAERTGGSVSTLTIQRTQQEDSAVYLCASSFHLRNTGELFFGEGSRLTVL.

The CDR3 sequence: CSAREGMEYGYTF. The chain uses TRBV20-1 and TRBJ1-2. CDR1 DFQATT and CDR2 SNEGSKA come from the germline V gene (reference sequence). The CDR3 consists of 13 residues.

V and J are TRBV7-9 and TRBJ2-3; TCRdb selects TRBD2, and the lack of DNA leaves this call unchecked. Germline V CDR1 and CDR2: SEHNR, FQNEAQ (reference sequence). The CDR3 runs 15 residues. This CDR3 is CASGPSGRGPDTQYF.

V is TRBV5-1 and J is TRBJ1-4; TCRdb proposes TRBD1, but this gene call is untestable without DNA. CDR1 is SGHRS, CDR2 YFSETQ, per germline. The CDR3 sequence is 15 residues long. This CDR3 is CASSLYSGENEKLFF.

Here the CDR3 reads CASSLVPAGRETQYF. This sequence joins TRBV5-5 and TRBJ2-5. Germline V CDR1 and CDR2: SGHKS, YYEKEE (reference sequence). The CDR3 loop spans 15 amino acids. Full variable domain (rest looked up from reference TRBV5-5 and TRBJ2-5): DAGVTQSPTHLIKTRGQQVTLRCSPISGHKSVSWYQQVLGQGPQFIFQYYEKEERGRGNFPDRFSARQFPNYSSELNVNALLLGDSALYLCASSLVPAGRETQYFGPGTRLLVL.

The gene calls are TRBV6-5 and TRBJ1-1; TCRdb gives TRBD1 as the D gene, but with no DNA this cannot be confirmed. CDR1 is MNHEY and CDR2 is SVGAGI in the germline V gene. The CDR3 has 16 amino acids. CDR3: CASSYSGTGIVTEAFF.

The V call is TRBV5-6, the J call TRBJ2-3; TCRdb gives TRBD1 as the D gene, but with no DNA this cannot be confirmed. There are 15 residues in the CDR3. Germline CDR1 is SGHDT and CDR2 is YYEEEE. CDR3 amino acids: CASSRDREETDTQYF.

The rearrangement joins TRBV20-1 to TRBJ2-5; TCRdb outputs TRBD2, but without DNA this stays unchecked. Germline loops: CDR1 DFQATT, CDR2 SNEGSKA (reference sequence). The CDR3 loop spans 16 amino acids. The chain's CDR3 is CSARPLAGGIQETQYF.